The next 2 T cell receptor beta chains were all read from a single sample in a study of cytomegalovirus exposure and HLA in healthy donors. Primers: 60 Vbeta forward and 13 Jbeta reverse. Method: immunoSEQ multiplex PCR; TCRdb's copy keeps in-frame clones and lacks some. This table has 150,000 to 200,000 clones, roughly 79% appearing once. Sequencing used PBMCs. These receptors were collected from a woman aged 45-65 years in good health and CMV-seronegative.

The chain carries TRBV5-6 and TRBJ1-1, with 8 nucleotides matching TRBD1. The CDR3 covers 14 residues. Germline trimming cut 3 bases from V and 4 bases from J; bases unmatched to any gene: 5. Per the germline V gene, CDR1 is SGHDT and CDR2 is YYEEEE. CDR3 in amino acids: CASSYQGAGTEAFF. The CDR3 coding sequence is TGTGCCAGCAGCTACCAGGGGGCAGGCACTGAAGCTTTCTTT.

The rearrangement joins TRBV7-9 to TRBJ2-6, with D perhaps matching TRBD1 (6 bases). Germline values: CDR1 SEHNR, CDR2 FQNEAQ (reference sequence). The CDR3 is 15 residues long. The V gene lost 3 bases and the J gene lost 2 bases, with 8 bases spanning the gap. In DNA form, the CDR3 reads TGTGCCAGCAGCTTTTACAGGGCTGGGGCCAACGTCCTGACTTTC. This codes for CASSFYRAGANVLTF.